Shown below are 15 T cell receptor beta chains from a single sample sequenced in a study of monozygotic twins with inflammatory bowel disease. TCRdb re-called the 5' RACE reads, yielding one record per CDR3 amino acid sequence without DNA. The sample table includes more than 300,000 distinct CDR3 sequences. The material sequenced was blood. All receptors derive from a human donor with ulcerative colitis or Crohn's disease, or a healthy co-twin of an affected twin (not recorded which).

CDR3 in amino acids: CASSYWDQGAFSGANVLTF. V and J are TRBV6-5 and TRBJ2-6; TCRdb's D call of TRBD1 is untestable without DNA. Germline-derived CDR1 and CDR2 are MNHEY and SVGAGI. The CDR3 totals 19 residues.

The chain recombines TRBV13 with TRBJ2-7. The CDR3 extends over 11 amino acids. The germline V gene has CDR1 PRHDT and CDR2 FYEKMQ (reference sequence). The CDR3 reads CASSLADEQYF. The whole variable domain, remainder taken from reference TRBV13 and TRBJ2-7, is AAGVIQSPRHLIKEKRETATLKCYPIPRHDTVYWYQQGPGQDPQFLISFYEKMQSDKGSIPDRFSAQQFSDYHSELNMSSLELGDSALYFCASSLADEQYFGPGTRLTVT.

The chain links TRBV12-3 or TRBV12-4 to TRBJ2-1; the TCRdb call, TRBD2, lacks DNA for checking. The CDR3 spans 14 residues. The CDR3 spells CASSTGTGYNEQFF.

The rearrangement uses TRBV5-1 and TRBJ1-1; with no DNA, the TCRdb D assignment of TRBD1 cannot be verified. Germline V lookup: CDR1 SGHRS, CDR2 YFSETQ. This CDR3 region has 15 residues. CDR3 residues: CASRKGQGMNTEAFF.

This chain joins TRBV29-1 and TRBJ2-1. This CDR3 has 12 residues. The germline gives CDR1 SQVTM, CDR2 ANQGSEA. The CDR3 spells CSVRSLKREQFF.

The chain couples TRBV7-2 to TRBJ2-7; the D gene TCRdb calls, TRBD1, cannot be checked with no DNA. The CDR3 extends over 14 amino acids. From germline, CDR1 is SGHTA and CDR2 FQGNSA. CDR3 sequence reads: CASSHGTLAYEQYF.

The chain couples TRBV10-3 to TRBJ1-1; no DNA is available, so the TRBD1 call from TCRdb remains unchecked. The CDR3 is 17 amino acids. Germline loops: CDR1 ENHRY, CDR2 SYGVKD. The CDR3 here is CAISDYMTGTKNTEAFF.

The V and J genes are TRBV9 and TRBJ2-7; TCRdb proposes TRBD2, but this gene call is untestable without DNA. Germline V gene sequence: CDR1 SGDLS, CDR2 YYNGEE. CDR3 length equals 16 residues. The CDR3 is CASSVGLAGAPYEQYF.

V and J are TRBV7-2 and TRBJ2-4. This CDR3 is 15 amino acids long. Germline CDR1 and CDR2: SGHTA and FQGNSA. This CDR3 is CASSLAGVAKNIQYF. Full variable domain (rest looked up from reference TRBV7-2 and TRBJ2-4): GAGVSQSPSNKVTEKGKDVELRCDPISGHTALYWYRQSLGQGLEFLIYFQGNSAPDKSGLPSDRFSAERTGGSVSTLTIQRTQQEDSAVYLCASSLAGVAKNIQYFGAGTRLSVL.

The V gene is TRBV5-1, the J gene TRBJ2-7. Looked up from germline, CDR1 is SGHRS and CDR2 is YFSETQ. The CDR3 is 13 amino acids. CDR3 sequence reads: CASSWDRANEQYF.

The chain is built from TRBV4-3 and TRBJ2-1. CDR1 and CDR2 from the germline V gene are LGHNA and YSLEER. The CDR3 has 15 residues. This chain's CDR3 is CASSQGSDSYNEQFF.

Here the CDR3 reads CSVKGSGFNQPQHF. The chain links TRBV29-1 to TRBJ1-5. The CDR3 has 14 residues. Germline V gene lookup returns CDR1 SQVTM and CDR2 ANQGSEA.

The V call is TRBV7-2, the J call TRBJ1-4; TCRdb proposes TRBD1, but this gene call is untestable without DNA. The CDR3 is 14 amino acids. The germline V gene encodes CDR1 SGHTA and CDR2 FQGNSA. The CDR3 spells CASSRDRDGEKLFF.

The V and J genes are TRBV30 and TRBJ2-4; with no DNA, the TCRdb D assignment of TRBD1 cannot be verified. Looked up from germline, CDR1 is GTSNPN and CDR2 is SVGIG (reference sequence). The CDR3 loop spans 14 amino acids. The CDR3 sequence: CAWGAFSGKNIQYF.

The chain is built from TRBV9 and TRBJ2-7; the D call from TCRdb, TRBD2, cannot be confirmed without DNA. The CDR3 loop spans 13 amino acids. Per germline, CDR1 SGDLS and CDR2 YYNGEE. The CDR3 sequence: CASSVGTSPEQYF.